The 4 T cell receptor beta chains below were found in one sample sequenced in a study of T cells in tuberculosis. The time point denotes: new active TB diagnosis, blood taken before or within 7 days of starting treatment. The data were produced by immunoSEQ multiplex PCR, yet TCRdb's version contains in-frame clones alone and is incomplete. The sample consists of around 30,000 clones, about 92% of them appearing once. The starting material was PBMCs, obtained at tuberculosis diagnosis. The receptors derive from an adult with tuberculosis.

In nucleotides, the CDR3 is TGTGCCAGCAGTTTATTCGGGAGGCAGCCCCAGCATTTT. This translates into CASSLFGRQPQHF. This chain connects TRBV27 to TRBJ1-5; unclear D gene. The V gene's germline CDR1 is MNHEY and CDR2 SMNVEV (reference sequence). This CDR3 region has 13 residues. V was trimmed by 1 base and J by 7 bases, leaving 8 bases between them.

The rearrangement uses TRBV4-1 and TRBJ2-7; TRBD1 agrees at 7 bases. V lost 4 bases, J lost 3 bases, and 12 bases stayed unmatched. Germline lookup yields CDR1 MGHRA and CDR2 YSYEKL. CDR3 length equals 16 residues. In DNA form, the CDR3 reads TGCGCCAGCAGCCCAGATCCCCGGACAGGTAACTACGAGCAGTACTTC. This encodes CASSPDPRTGNYEQYF.

The gene calls are TRBV28 and TRBJ1-1, with D possibly matching TRBD1 (5 bases). Germline assignment: CDR1 MDHEN and CDR2 SYDVKM. The ends were cut back, 3 bases at V and 1 base at J, with 18 bases in the middle. The CDR3 length is 17 residues. The chain's CDR3 is CASSFFGFPRENTEAFF. The CDR3 nucleotides read TGTGCCAGCAGTTTCTTCGGGTTCCCCAGGGAGAACACTGAAGCTTTCTTT.

The gene calls are TRBV18 and TRBJ2-1, with a tentative D call TRBD1 (7 bases). This CDR3 region has 16 residues. Trimming removed 4 bases from V and 3 bases from J, with 16 bases in between. Germline V gene sequence: CDR1 KGHSH, CDR2 LQKENI. In DNA form, the CDR3 reads TGTGCCAGCTCACTGATCGGGACAGCGGGCTACAATGAGCAGTTCTTC. Residues: CASSLIGTAGYNEQFF.